This T cell receptor (beta chain) comes out of a study of CD8 T cells in Susac syndrome. An amount of RNA that ranged from roughly 0.5 to 1 ug was reverse transcribed with random hexamers. Across 54 Vbeta and 13 Jbeta, TCR beta CDR3 was amplified with immunoSEQ multiplex PCR. TCRdb ran MiXCR on the immunoSEQ multiplex PCR reads and lists one entry per CDR3 protein. The sample holds fewer than 250,000 distinct CDR3 sequences, about 93% seen once. Trimming removed 3 bases at V and 12 bases at J, with 16 bases between. Germline V CDR1 and CDR2: SGDLS, YYNGEE. This CDR3 is built from 14 residues. TCR beta was sequenced from blood CD8+ and CD4+ T cells. The control participants were healthy donors, and these controls were matched with respect to both age and sex. Bulk CD8+ and CD4+ cells came from magnetic negative isolation; CD8+ TEMRA by FACS.

The sample was CD4+ T cells from PBMCs. The TCR comes from a human donor in good health. The J gene is TRBJ1-6, the V gene TRBV9; D not certain. CDR3 DNA: TGTGCCAGCAGCGGCCCGGGCGATGGAGGACCCCTCCACTTT. Amino acids: CASSGPGDGGPLHF.